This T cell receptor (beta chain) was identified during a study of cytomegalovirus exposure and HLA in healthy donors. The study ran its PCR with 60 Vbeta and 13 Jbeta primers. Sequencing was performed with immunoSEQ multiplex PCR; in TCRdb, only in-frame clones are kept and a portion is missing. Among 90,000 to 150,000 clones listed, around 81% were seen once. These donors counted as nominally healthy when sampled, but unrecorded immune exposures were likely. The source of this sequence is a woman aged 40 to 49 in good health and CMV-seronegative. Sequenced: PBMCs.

This chain's CDR3 is CASSEPGERFYEAFF. Here the CDR3 DNA reads TGTGCCAGCAGTGAACCAGGGGAACGGTTTTATGAAGCTTTCTTT. This chain links TRBV6-1 with TRBJ1-1; D may be TRBD1 (6 bases). The germline V gene has CDR1 MNHNS and CDR2 SASEGT. The V and J ends lost 2 bases and 7 bases respectively, with 17 bases between them. CDR3 length equals 15 residues.